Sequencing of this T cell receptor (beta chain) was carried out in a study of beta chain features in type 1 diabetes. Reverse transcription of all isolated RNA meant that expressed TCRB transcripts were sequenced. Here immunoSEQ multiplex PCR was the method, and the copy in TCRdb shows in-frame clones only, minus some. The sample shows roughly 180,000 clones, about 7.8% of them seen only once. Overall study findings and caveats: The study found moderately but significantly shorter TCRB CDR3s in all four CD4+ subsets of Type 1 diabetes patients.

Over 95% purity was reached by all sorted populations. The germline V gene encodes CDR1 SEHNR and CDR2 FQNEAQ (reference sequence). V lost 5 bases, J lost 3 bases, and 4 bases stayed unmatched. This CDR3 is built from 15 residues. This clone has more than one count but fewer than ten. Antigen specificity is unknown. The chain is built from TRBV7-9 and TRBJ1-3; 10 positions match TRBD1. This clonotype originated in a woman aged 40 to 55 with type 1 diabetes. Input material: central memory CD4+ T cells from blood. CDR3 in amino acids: CASSPDRGLGNTIYF. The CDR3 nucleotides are TGTGCCAGCAGCCCAGACAGGGGGCTTGGAAACACCATATATTTT.